The T cell receptor beta chain described here comes from a study of CD8+CD57+ T cells in acquired aplastic anemia. Across the whole study: The mean DNA yield obtained from sorted CD4+ and CD8+ cells came to approximately 3.2 ug.

CDR3 and TCR beta VDJ profiling relied on genomic DNA as the template. TCRdb passed the reads through MiXCR, listing each CDR3 protein once. The sample holds about 160,000 distinct CDR3 sequences, 71% seen once. There are 12 residues in the CDR3. Trimming took off 2 bases at V and 7 bases at J, with 10 bases between the two ends. CDR1 DFQATT and CDR2 SNEGSKA come from the germline V gene (reference sequence). Patients included in sequencing had previously demonstrated CD8+CD57+ cell expansion by flow cytometry. This clonotype has only one observation. Material for sequencing was sorted CD4+, CD8+, or CD8+CD57+ T cells (not recorded which) from PBMCs. This sequence originates from a human donor with aplastic anemia. This sequence joins TRBV20-1 and TRBJ2-3; the D is unclear. CDR3 loop: CSARNTPNTQYF. CDR3 sequence (DNA): TGCAGTGCTAGAAATACTCCTAATACGCAGTATTTT.